This T cell receptor beta chain was retrieved from a study of blood T cell repertoires in COVID-19. Repertoires were generated with immunoSEQ multiplex PCR, while TCRdb's copy carries only in-frame clones and drops some. The sample has about 97,000 clones, about 90% seen once. This CDR3 has 13 amino acids. V lost 0 bases and J lost 8, with 7 bases in between. Germline V CDR1 and CDR2: SGHTA, FQGTGA. The rearrangement links TRBV7-3 to TRBJ1-4; D gene uncertain. This TCR came from a human donor in a cohort sampled during active COVID-19. Sequencing used peripheral blood. DNA for the CDR3: TGTGCCAGCAGCTTAACCTTGAGGGAAAAACTGTTTTTT. Its translation: CASSLTLREKLFF. The full variable domain, rest sourced from reference TRBV7-3 and TRBJ1-4, is GAGVSQTPSNKVTEKGKYVELRCDPISGHTALYWYRQSLGQGPEFLIYFQGTGAADDSGLPNDRFFAVRPEGSVSTLKIQRTERGDSAVYLCASSLTLREKLFFGSGTQLSVL.